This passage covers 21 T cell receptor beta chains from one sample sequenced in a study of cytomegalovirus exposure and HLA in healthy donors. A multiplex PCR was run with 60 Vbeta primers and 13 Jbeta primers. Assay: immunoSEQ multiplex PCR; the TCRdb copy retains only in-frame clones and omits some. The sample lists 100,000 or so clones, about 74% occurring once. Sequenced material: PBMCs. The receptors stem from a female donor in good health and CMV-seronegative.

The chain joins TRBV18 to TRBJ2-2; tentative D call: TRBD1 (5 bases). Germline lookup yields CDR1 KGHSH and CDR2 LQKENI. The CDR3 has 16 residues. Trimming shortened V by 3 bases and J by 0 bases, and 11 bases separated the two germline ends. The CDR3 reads CASSPRDRANTGELFF. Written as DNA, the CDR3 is TGTGCCAGCTCACCCCGCGACAGAGCGAACACCGGGGAGCTGTTTTTT.

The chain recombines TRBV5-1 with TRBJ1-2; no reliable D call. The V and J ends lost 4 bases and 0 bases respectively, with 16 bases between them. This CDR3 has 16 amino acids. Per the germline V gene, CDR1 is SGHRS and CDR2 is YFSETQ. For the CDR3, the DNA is TGCGCCAGCAGCCCCAATCTGGCAGGTTCTAACTATGGCTACACCTTC. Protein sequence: CASSPNLAGSNYGYTF.

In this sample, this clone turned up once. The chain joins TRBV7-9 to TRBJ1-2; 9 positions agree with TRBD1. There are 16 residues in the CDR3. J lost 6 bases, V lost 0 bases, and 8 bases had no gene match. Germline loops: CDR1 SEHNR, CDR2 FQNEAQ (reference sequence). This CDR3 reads CASSLAGDRVSNGYTF. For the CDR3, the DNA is TGTGCCAGCAGCTTAGCTGGGGACAGGGTTTCGAATGGCTACACCTTC.

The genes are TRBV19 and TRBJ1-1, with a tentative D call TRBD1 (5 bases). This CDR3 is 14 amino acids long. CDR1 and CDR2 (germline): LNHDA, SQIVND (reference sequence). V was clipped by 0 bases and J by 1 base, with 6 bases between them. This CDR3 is CASSIETGNTEAFF. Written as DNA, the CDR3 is TGTGCCAGTAGTATAGAAACAGGGAACACTGAAGCTTTCTTT.

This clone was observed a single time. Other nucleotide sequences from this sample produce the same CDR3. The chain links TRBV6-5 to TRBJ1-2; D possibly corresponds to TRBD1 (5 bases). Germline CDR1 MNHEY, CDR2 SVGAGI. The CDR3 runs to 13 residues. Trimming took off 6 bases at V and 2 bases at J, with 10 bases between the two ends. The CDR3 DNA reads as TGTGCCAGCAGCTCCACAGGAAACTATGGCTACACCTTC. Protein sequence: CASSSTGNYGYTF.

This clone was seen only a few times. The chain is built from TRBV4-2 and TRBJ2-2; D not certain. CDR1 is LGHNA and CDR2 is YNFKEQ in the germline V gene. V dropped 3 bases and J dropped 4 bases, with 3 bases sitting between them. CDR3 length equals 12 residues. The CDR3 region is CASSQATGELFF. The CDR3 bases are TGTGCCAGCAGCCAGGCCACCGGGGAGCTGTTTTTT.

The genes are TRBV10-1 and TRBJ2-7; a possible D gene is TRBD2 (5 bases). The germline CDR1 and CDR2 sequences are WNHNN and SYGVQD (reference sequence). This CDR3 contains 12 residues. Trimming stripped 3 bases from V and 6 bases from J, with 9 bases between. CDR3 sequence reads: CASSDPSGEQYF. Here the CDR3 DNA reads TGCGCCAGCAGTGATCCCAGCGGCGAGCAGTACTTC.

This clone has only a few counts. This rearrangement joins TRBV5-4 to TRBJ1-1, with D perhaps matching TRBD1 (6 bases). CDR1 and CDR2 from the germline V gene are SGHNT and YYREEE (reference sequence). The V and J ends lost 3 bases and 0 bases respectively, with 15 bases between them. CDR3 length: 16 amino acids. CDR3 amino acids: CASSSEAGAMNTEAFF. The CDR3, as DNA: TGTGCCAGCAGCTCAGAAGCAGGGGCCATGAACACTGAAGCTTTCTTT.

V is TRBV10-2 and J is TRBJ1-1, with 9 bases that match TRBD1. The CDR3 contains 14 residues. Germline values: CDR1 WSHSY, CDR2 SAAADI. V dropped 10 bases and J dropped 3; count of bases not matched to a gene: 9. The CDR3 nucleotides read TGCGCCACCACAGGGACAGGGCGGGACACTGAAGCTTTCTTT. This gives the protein CATTGTGRDTEAFF.

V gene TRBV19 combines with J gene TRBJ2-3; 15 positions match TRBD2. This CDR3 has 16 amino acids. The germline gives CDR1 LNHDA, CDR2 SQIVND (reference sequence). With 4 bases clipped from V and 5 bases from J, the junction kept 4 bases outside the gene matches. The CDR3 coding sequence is TGTGCCAGTAGTAGGACTAGCGGGGGGGCCGAAGATACGCAGTATTTT. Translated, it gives CASSRTSGGAEDTQYF.

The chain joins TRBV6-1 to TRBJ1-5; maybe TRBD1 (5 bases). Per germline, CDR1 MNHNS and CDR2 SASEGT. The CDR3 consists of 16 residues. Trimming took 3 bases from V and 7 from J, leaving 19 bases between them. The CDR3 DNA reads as TGTGCCAGCAGTGAGCGGAGTGGTGGGGCTCAACAGCCCCAGCATTTT. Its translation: CASSERSGGAQQPQHF.

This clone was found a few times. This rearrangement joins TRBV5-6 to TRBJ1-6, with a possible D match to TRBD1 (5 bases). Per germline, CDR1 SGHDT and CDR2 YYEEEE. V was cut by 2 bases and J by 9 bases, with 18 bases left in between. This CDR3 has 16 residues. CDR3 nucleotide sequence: TGTGCCAGCAGCTTTTTACGCGGAGACGGGGGTTCACCCCTCCACTTT. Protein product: CASSFLRGDGGSPLHF.

This CDR3 reads CASSTTTGADTQYF. CDR3 nucleotide sequence: TGTGCCAGCAGCACCACTACAGGGGCAGATACGCAGTATTTT. The V and J genes are TRBV11-2 and TRBJ2-3; TRBD1 aligns across 7 bases. Germline loops: CDR1 SGHAT, CDR2 FQNNGV. There are 14 residues in the CDR3. V shed 5 bases, J shed 4 bases, and the junction held 6 bases outside the gene matches.

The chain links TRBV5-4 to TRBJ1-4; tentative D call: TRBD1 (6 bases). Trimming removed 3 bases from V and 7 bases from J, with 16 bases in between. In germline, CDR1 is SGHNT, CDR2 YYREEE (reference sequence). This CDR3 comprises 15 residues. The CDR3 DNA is TGTGCCAGCAGCTACCGGACAGACGGCGGTGAAAAACTGTTTTTT. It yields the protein CASSYRTDGGEKLFF.

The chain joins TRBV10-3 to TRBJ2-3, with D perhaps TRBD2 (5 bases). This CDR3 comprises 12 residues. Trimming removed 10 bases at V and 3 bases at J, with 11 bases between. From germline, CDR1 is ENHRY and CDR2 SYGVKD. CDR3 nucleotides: TGTGCCACCAGGACGGGGACAGATACGCAGTATTTT. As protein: CATRTGTDTQYF.

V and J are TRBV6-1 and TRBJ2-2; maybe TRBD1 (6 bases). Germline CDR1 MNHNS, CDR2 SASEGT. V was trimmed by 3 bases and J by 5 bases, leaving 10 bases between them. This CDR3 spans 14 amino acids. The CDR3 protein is CASSDQGPTGELFF. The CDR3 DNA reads TGTGCCAGCAGTGACCAGGGGCCAACCGGGGAGCTGTTTTTT.

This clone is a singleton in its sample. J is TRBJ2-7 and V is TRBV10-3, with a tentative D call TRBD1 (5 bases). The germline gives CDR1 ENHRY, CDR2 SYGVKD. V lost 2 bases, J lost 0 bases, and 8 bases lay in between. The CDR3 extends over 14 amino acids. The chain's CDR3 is CAISEQGFSYEQYF. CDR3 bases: TGTGCCATCAGTGAGCAGGGCTTCTCCTACGAGCAGTACTTC.

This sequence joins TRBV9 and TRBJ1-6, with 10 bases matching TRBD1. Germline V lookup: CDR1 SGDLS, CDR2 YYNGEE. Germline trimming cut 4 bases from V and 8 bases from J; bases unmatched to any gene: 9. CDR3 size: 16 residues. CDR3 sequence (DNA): TGTGCCAGCAGCTTCGGACAGGGGGGCGGGGATTCACCCCTCCACTTT. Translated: CASSFGQGGGDSPLHF.

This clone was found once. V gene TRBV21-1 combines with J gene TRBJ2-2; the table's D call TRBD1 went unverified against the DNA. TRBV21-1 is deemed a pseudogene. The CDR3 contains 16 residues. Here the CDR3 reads CASSRYRSTNTGELFF. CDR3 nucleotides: TGTGCCAGCAGCAGATACAGGAGCACAAACACCGGGGAGCTGTTTTTT.

The CDR3 reads CASSSGAGVITYNEQFF. Here the CDR3 DNA reads TGTGCCAGCAGCTCGGGAGCGGGGGTTATCACCTACAATGAGCAGTTCTTC. The chain combines TRBV5-4 with TRBJ2-1, with 8 bases matching TRBD2. V lost 3 bases and J lost 2; bases outside the gene matches: 10. The CDR3 extends over 17 amino acids. Per germline, CDR1 SGHNT and CDR2 YYREEE (reference sequence).

CDR3 in amino acids: CAWGQQQFSANYGYTF. CDR3 bases: TGTGCCTGGGGACAACAGCAGTTCAGTGCTAACTATGGCTACACCTTC. This chain joins TRBV30 and TRBJ1-2, with a weak D call TRBD1 (5 bases). Trimming took 5 bases from V and 0 from J, leaving 19 bases between them. From germline, CDR1 is GTSNPN and CDR2 SVGIG (reference sequence). This CDR3 spans 16 amino acids.